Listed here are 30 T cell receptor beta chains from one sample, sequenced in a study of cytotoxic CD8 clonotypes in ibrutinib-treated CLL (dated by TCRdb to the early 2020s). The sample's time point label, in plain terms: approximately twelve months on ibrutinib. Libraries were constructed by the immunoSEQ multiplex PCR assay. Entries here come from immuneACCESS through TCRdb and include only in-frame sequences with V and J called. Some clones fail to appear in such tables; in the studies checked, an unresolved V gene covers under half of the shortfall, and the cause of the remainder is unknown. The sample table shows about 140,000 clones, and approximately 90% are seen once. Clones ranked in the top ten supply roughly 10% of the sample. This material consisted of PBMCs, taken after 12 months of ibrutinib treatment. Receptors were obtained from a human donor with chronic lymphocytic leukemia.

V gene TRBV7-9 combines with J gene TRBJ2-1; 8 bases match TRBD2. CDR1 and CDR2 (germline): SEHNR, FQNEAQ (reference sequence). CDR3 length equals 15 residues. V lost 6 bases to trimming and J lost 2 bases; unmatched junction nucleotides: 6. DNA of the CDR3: TGTGCCAGCAGTTTTTATAGCGGGACCTACAATGAGCAGTTCTTC. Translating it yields CASSFYSGTYNEQFF.

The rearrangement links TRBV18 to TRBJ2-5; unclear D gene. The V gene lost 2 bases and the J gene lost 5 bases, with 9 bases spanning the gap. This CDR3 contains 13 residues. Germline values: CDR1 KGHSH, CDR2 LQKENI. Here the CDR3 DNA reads TGTGCCAGCTCACCAGGATCCGAGGAGACCCAGTACTTC. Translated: CASSPGSEETQYF.

The CDR3: CASSSGRSGPNEKLFF. Here the CDR3 DNA reads TGTGCCAGCAGCTCCGGGAGGTCGGGCCCAAATGAAAAACTGTTTTTT. V and J are TRBV5-4 and TRBJ1-4; D gene unclear. Germline V lookup: CDR1 SGHNT, CDR2 YYREEE (reference sequence). The CDR3 loop spans 16 amino acids. With 3 bases removed from V and 5 bases from J, the gap between germline ends came to 17 bases.

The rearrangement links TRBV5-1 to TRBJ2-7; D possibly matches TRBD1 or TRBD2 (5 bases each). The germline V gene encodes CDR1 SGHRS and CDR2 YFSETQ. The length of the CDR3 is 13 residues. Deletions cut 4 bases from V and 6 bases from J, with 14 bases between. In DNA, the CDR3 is TGCGCCAGCAGCGGGGACCCCGGGACCGAGCAGTACTTC. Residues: CASSGDPGTEQYF.

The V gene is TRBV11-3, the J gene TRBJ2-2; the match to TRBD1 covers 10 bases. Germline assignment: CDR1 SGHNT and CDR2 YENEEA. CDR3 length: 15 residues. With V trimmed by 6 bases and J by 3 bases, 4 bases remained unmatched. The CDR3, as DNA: TGTGCCAGCAGGCCCGGACAGGGGGACACCGGGGAGCTGTTTTTT. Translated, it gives CASRPGQGDTGELFF.

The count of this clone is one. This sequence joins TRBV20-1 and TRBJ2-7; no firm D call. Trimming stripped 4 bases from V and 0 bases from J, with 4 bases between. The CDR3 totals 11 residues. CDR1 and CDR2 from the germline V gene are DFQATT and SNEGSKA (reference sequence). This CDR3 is CSATSSYEQYF. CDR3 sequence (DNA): TGCAGTGCTACGAGCTCCTACGAGCAGTACTTC.

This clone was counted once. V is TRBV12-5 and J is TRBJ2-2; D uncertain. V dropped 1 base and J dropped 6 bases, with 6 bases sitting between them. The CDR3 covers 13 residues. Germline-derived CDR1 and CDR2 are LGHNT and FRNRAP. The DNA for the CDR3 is TGTGCTAGTGGTTTGGGGGTGCCCGGGGAGCTGTTTTTT. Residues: CASGLGVPGELFF.

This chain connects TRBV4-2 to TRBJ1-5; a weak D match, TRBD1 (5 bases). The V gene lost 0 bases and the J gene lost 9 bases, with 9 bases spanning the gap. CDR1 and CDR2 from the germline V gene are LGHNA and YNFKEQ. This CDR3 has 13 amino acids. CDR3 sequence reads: CASSQDPQGPQHF. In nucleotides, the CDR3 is TGTGCCAGCAGCCAAGATCCCCAGGGGCCCCAGCATTTT.

This chain's CDR3 is CASKDNRDNQPQHF. The DNA of the CDR3 is TGTGCCAGTAAGGATAATAGAGACAATCAGCCCCAGCATTTT. The chain couples TRBV19 to TRBJ1-5; D not certain. Germline-derived CDR1 and CDR2 are LNHDA and SQIVND (reference sequence). With 7 bases removed from V and 3 bases from J, the gap between germline ends came to 13 bases. CDR3 length: 14 residues.

CDR3 amino acids: CASTHSGTSGRGEQFF. CDR3 coding DNA: TGTGCCAGCACCCACTCCGGGACTAGCGGGAGGGGGGAGCAGTTCTTC. This chain joins TRBV11-2 and TRBJ2-1, with 16 bases that match TRBD2. CDR3 length: 16 amino acids. Losses at the gene ends were 7 bases for V and 10 bases for J; bases not matched to a gene: 10. CDR1 and CDR2 (germline): SGHAT, FQNNGV.

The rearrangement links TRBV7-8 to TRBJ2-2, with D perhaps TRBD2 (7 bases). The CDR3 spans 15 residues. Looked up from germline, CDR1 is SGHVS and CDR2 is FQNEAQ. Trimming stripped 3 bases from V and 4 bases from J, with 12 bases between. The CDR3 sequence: CASSFRGASTGELFF. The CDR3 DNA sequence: TGTGCCAGCAGCTTTCGGGGGGCGAGCACCGGGGAGCTGTTTTTT.

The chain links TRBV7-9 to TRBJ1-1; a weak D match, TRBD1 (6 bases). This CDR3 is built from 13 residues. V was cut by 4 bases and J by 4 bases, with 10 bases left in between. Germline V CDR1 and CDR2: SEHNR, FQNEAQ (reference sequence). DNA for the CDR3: TGTGCCAGCAGCTGGGGGGCTGGCACTGAAGCTTTCTTT. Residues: CASSWGAGTEAFF.

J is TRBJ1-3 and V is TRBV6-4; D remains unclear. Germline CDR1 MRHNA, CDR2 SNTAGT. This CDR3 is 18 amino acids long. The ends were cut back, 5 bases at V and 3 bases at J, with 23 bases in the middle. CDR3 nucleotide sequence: TGTGCCAGCAGTAAGAGGCAGGAAACGGGTGAGCGTGGAAACACCATATATTTT. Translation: CASSKRQETGERGNTIYF.

The CDR3 reads CASSASVGSGNTIYF. The CDR3 bases are TGTGCCAGCAGCGCTAGCGTGGGCTCTGGAAACACCATATATTTT. The genes are TRBV9 and TRBJ1-3, with no clear D. The germline CDR1 and CDR2 sequences are SGDLS and YYNGEE. This CDR3 has 15 amino acids. V was trimmed by 3 bases and J by 0 bases, leaving 10 bases between them.

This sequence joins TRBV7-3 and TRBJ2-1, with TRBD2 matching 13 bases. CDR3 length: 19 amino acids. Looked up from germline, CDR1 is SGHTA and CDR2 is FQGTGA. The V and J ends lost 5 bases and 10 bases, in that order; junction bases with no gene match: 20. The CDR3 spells CASSPLSGTSGTDGGEQFF. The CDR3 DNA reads TGTGCCAGCAGCCCCCTATCAGGGACTAGCGGGACGGATGGAGGAGAGCAGTTCTTC.

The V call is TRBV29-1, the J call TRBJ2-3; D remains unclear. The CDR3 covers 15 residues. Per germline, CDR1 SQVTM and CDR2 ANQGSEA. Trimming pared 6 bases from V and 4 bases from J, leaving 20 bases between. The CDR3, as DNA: TGCAGCGTACCCGGCGGATGGGATTGGGCAGATACGCAGTATTTT. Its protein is CSVPGGWDWADTQYF.

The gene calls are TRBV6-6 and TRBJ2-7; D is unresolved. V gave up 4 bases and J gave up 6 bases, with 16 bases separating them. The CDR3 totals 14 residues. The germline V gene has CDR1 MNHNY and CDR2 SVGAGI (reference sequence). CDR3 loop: CASSSHASSLEQYF. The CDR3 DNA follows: TGTGCCAGCAGTTCCCATGCGAGTAGCCTCGAGCAGTACTTC.

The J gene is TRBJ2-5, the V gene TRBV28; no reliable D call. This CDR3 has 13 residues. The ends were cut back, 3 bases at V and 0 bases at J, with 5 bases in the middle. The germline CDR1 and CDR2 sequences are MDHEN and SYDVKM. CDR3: CASSLGNQETQYF. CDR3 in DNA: TGTGCCAGCAGTTTGGGAAACCAAGAGACCCAGTACTTC.

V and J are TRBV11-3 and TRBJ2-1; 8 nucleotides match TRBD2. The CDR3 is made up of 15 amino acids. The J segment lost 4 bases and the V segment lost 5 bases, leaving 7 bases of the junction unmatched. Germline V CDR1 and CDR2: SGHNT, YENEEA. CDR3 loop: CASSPGGESYNEQFF. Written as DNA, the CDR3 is TGTGCCAGCAGCCCGGGGGGGGAATCTTACAATGAGCAGTTCTTC. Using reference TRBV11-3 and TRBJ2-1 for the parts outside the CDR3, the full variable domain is EAGVVQSPRYKIIEKKQPVAFWCNPISGHNTLYWYLQNLGQGPELLIRYENEEAVDDSQLPKDRFSAERLKGVDSTLKIQPAELGDSAVYLCASSPGGESYNEQFFGPGTRLTVL.

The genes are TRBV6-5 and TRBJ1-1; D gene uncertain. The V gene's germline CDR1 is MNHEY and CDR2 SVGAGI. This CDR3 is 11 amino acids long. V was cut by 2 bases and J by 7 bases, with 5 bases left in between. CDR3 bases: TGTGCCAGCAGTTACCGGAGTGAAGCTTTCTTT. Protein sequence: CASSYRSEAFF.

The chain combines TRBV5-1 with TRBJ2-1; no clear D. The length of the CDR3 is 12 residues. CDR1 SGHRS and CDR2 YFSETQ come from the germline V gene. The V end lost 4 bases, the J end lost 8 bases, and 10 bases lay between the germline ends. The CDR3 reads CASSLQSHEQFF. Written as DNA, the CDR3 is TGCGCCAGCAGCCTCCAGAGTCATGAGCAGTTCTTC.

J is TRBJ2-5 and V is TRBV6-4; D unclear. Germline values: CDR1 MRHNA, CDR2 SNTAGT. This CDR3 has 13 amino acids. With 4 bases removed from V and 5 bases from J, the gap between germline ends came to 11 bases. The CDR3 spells CASSAGHGETQYF. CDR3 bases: TGTGCCAGCAGTGCGGGCCACGGGGAGACCCAGTACTTC.

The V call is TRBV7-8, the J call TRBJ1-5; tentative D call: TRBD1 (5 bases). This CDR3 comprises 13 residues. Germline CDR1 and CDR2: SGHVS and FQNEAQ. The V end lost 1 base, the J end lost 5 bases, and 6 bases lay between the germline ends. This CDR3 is CASSLVGDQPQHF. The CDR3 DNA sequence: TGTGCCAGCAGCTTAGTAGGGGATCAGCCCCAGCATTTT.

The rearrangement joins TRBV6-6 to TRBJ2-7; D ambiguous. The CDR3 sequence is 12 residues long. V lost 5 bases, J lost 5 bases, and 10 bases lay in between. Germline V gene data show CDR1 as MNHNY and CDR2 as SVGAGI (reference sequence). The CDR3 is CASSPWPDEQYF. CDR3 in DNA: TGTGCCAGCAGTCCATGGCCCGACGAGCAGTACTTC.

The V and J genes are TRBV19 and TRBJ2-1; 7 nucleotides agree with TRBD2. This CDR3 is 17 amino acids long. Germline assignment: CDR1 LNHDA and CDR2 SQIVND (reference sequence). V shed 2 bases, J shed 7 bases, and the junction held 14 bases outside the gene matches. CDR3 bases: TGTGCCAGTAGTATACCGGCTAGCGGAGGTGGTTCGAATGAGCAGTTCTTC. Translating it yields CASSIPASGGGSNEQFF. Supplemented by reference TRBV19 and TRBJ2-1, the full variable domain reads DGGITQSPKYLFRKEGQNVTLSCEQNLNHDAMYWYRQDPGQGLRLIYYSQIVNDFQKGDIAEGYSVSREKKESFPLTVTSAQKNPTAFYLCASSIPASGGGSNEQFFGPGTRLTVL.

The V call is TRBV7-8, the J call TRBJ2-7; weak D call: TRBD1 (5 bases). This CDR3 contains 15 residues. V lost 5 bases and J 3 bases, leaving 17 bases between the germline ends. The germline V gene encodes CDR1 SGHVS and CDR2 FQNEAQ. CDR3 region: CASSPQGVKIYEQYF. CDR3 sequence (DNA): TGTGCCAGCAGCCCCCAAGGGGTCAAAATCTACGAGCAGTACTTC.

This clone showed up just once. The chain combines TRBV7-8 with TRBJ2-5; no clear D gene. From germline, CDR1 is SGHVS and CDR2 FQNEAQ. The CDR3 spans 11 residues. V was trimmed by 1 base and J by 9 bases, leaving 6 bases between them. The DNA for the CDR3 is TGTGCCAGCAGCTTAGAATTCCCCCAGTACTTC. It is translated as CASSLEFPQYF.

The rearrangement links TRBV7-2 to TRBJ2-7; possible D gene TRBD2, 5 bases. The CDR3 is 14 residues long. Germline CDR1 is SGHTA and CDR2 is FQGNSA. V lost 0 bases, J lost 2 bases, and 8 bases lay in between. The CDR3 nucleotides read TGTGCCAGCAGCTTAGCGGGAGCAGCCTACGAGCAGTACTTC. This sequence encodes CASSLAGAAYEQYF.

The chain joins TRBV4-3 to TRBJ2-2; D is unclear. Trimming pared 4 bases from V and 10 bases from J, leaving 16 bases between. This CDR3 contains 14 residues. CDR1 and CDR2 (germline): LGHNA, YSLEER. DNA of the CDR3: TGCGCCAGCAGCCCCGCGGCTTTTTCCCCGGAGCTGTTTTTT. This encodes CASSPAAFSPELFF.

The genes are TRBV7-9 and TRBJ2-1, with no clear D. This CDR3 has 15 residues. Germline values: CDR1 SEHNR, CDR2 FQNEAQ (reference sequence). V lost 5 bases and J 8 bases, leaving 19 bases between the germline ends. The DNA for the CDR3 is TGTGCCAGCAGCATACTACTCTTGGGGATCGATGAGCAGTTCTTC. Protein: CASSILLLGIDEQFF.